Listed below are T cell receptor beta chains from one sample, sequenced in a study of cytomegalovirus exposure and HLA in healthy donors. The method was immunoSEQ multiplex PCR; TCRdb's version includes in-frame clones alone and lacks a portion of them. The sample contains around 80,000 clones, around 79% of which appear only once. Sequences were obtained from PBMCs. The receptors were gathered from a man aged 35 to 55 in good health and CMV-seronegative. Both conserved end residues are part of each CDR3. The D gene is left open where the match is weak. Not all rows give a size; the values are once, few, many and, for expanded clones, a class.

15 | NA | TRBJ2-1 | NA | TRBV2 | CASRKTDSSYNEQFF | TGTGCCAGCAGGAAGACGGACTCATCCTACAATGAGCAGTTCTTC
16 | NA | TRBJ2-1 | NA | TRBV9 | CASSARISGRYNEQFF | TGTGCCAGCAGCGCTAGAATTAGCGGAAGGTACAATGAGCAGTTCTTC
13 | few | TRBJ2-7 | NA | TRBV15 | CATSRDTAYEQYF | TGTGCCACCAGCAGAGATACGGCCTACGAGCAGTACTTC
15 | NA | TRBJ2-2 | NA | TRBV14 | CASSQDAYSTGELFF | TGTGCCAGCAGCCAAGATGCCTATAGCACCGGGGAGCTGTTTTTT
12 | NA | TRBJ2-7 | TRBD1 | TRBV28 | CASRLGTDEQYF | TGTGCCAGCAGGCTAGGGACAGACGAGCAGTACTTC
13 | NA | TRBJ2-5 | NA | TRBV6-1 | CATRGGGEETQYF | TGTGCCACCCGAGGGGGGGGCGAGGAGACCCAGTACTTC
13 | NA | TRBJ1-1 | NA | TRBV6-5 | CASSSASNTEAFF | TGTGCCAGCAGTAGCGCCTCGAACACTGAAGCTTTCTTT
16 | NA | TRBJ2-7 | TRBD2 | TRBV28 | CASRPPSSGRSKEQYF | TGTGCCAGCAGGCCCCCCTCTAGCGGGAGATCGAAAGAGCAGTACTTC
15 | NA | TRBJ1-4 | TRBD1 | TRBV19 | CASRGGTGENEKLFF | TGTGCCAGTAGAGGCGGGACAGGAGAAAATGAAAAACTGTTTTTT
15 | NA | TRBJ2-7 | TRBD2 | TRBV18 | CASSPQGGSSYEQYF | TGTGCCAGCTCACCACAGGGAGGGAGCTCCTACGAGCAGTACTTC
15 | few | TRBJ2-1 | TRBD2 | TRBV2 | CASTLDSGSRNEQFF | TGTGCCAGCACTCTGGATAGCGGGAGTAGAAATGAGCAGTTCTTC
17 | NA | TRBJ2-6 | NA | TRBV19 | CASSRQGGLSGANVLTF | TGTGCCAGTAGTCGGCAGGGGGGCCTGTCTGGGGCCAACGTCCTGACTTTC
12 | NA | TRBJ2-1 | TRBD2 | TRBV6-6 | CASTSGSIEQFF | TGTGCCAGCACTAGCGGGAGCATTGAGCAGTTCTTC
13 | once | TRBJ1-1 | TRBD1 | TRBV2 | CASTIDRDTEAFF | TGTGCCAGCACCATAGACAGGGATACTGAAGCTTTCTTT
15 | NA | TRBJ1-2 | TRBD1 | TRBV28 | CASRLRQGQLFGYTF | TGTGCCAGCAGACTCAGACAGGGCCAGTTGTTCGGCTACACCTTC
13 | NA | TRBJ1-1 | NA | TRBV29-1 | CSGGRQENTEAFF | TGCAGCGGGGGAAGACAGGAGAACACTGAAGCTTTCTTT
17 | NA | TRBJ2-7 | NA | TRBV5-1 | CASSPEALATNTYEQYF | TGCGCCAGCAGCCCGGAGGCCCTAGCGACAAACACATACGAGCAGTACTTC
14 | NA | TRBJ1-2 | TRBD1 | TRBV10-3 | CAIRGQGSFYGYTF | TGTGCCATCAGGGGACAGGGCTCCTTCTATGGCTACACCTTC
17 | few | TRBJ2-1 | TRBD2 | TRBV9 | CASSPRTSGTVGGEQFF | TGTGCCAGCAGCCCCCGGACTAGCGGGACCGTTGGTGGTGAGCAGTTCTTC
14 | NA | TRBJ1-4 | NA | TRBV18 | CASSSRATNEKLFF | TGTGCCAGCTCAAGCCGAGCAACTAATGAAAAACTGTTTTTT
17 | NA | TRBJ1-1 | NA | TRBV10-3 | CAISAGGGRRGDTEAFF | TGTGCCATCAGTGCGGGAGGGGGGCGCCGGGGGGACACTGAAGCTTTCTTT
12 | once | TRBJ1-4 | NA | TRBV28 | CASSDRNEKLFF | TGTGCCAGCTCCGACAGGAATGAAAAACTGTTTTTT
15 | NA | TRBJ2-5 | NA | TRBV11-2 | CASSYRDSLWETQYF | TGTGCCAGCAGCTACAGGGATTCTTTATGGGAGACCCAGTACTTC
15 | NA | TRBJ2-3 | TRBD1 | TRBV19 | CASSTRTGSGDTQYF | TGTGCCAGTAGTACAAGGACAGGTAGTGGGGATACGCAGTATTTT
14 | NA | TRBJ1-2 | NA | TRBV6-5 | CASSLRVGLIYYTF | TGTGCCAGCAGCTTACGTGTGGGGCTCATCTACTACACCTTC
16 | few | TRBJ1-1 | NA | TRBV27 | CASTARGFPMNTEAFF | TGTGCCAGCACCGCACGGGGGTTTCCTATGAACACTGAAGCTTTCTTT
15 | NA | TRBJ2-2 | TRBD1 | TRBV2 | CASLEGQGNTGELFF | TGTGCCAGCCTCGAGGGACAGGGGAACACCGGGGAGCTGTTTTTT
16 | few | TRBJ2-5 | TRBD1 | TRBV7-3 | CASSPQTGGAMETQYF | TGTGCCAGCAGCCCGCAGACAGGGGGCGCGATGGAGACCCAGTACTTC
19 | once | TRBJ2-3 | TRBD2 | TRBV9 | CASSVRGLAPLRRTDTQYF | TGTGCCAGCAGCGTAAGGGGACTAGCGCCTCTGAGAAGGACAGATACGCAGTATTTT
17 | NA | TRBJ1-3 | TRBD1 | TRBV4-1 | CASSQDQGARPGNTIYF | TGCGCCAGCAGCCAAGATCAGGGGGCTCGACCTGGAAACACCATATATTTT
12 | NA | TRBJ2-7 | NA | TRBV7-6 | CASSLSGNEQYF | TGTGCCAGCAGCTTATCAGGAAACGAGCAGTACTTC
14 | few | TRBJ1-1 | TRBD1 | TRBV29-1 | CSVDGQGLGTEAFF | TGCAGCGTTGACGGACAGGGATTAGGCACTGAAGCTTTCTTT
12 | NA | TRBJ2-3 | TRBD2 | TRBV7-2 | CATTSGTDTQYF | TGTGCCACGACTAGCGGCACAGATACGCAGTATTTT
12 | NA | TRBJ1-1 | NA | TRBV28 | CASSLLRTEAFF | TGTGCCAGCAGTTTATTACGGACTGAAGCTTTCTTT
16 | NA | TRBJ2-5 | TRBD2 | TRBV13 | CASSSTSGRDEETQYF | TGTGCCAGCAGCTCGACTAGCGGGAGGGATGAAGAGACCCAGTACTTC
15 | NA | TRBJ2-1 | NA | TRBV5-5 | CASSEQGGHYNEQFF | TGTGCCAGCAGCGAACAAGGCGGCCATTACAATGAGCAGTTCTTC
15 | NA | TRBJ1-4 | NA | TRBV6-6 | CASRTPGHANEKLFF | TGTGCCAGCAGGACTCCGGGACACGCAAATGAAAAACTGTTTTTT
15 | NA | TRBJ1-1 | NA | TRBV19 | CASRGGVGMNTEAFF | TGTGCCAGTAGAGGGGGGGTAGGGATGAACACTGAAGCTTTCTTT
17 | NA | TRBJ2-1 | TRBD2 | TRBV4-2 | CASSPGLAGGHYNEQFF | TGTGCCAGCAGCCCTGGACTAGCGGGAGGACACTACAATGAGCAGTTCTTC
15 | NA | TRBJ2-1 | TRBD1 | TRBV4-1 | CASSSGQSSYNEQFF | TGCGCCAGCAGTTCGGGACAGAGCTCCTACAATGAGCAGTTCTTC
15 | NA | TRBJ2-4 | TRBD1 | TRBV5-1 | CASRVHDRGLDIQYF | TGCGCCAGTAGGGTCCACGACAGGGGCTTGGACATTCAGTACTTC
16 | NA | TRBJ1-1 | NA | TRBV6-1 | CASSEASSPGVTEAFF | TGTGCCAGCAGTGAAGCCTCCTCCCCAGGGGTCACTGAAGCTTTCTTT
16 | NA | TRBJ1-6 | NA | TRBV2 | CASSNGLGGRSSPLHF | TGTGCCAGCAGCAACGGGTTGGGGGGAAGGTCTTCACCCCTCCACTTT
15 | NA | TRBJ1-1 | TRBD1 | TRBV10-2 | CASSESNRGSTEAFF | TGCGCCAGCAGTGAGTCAAACAGGGGGAGCACTGAAGCTTTCTTT
14 | NA | TRBJ2-7 | TRBD2 | TRBV18 | CASSLRGGGDEQYF | TGTGCCAGCTCCCTTCGCGGGGGAGGGGACGAGCAGTACTTC
17 | NA | TRBJ1-6 | TRBD1 | TRBV18 | CASSPPNRGLANSPLHF | TGTGCCAGCTCACCACCAAACAGGGGGCTAGCGAATTCACCCCTCCACTTT
13 | NA | TRBJ1-1 | NA | TRBV30 | CAWSVQTNTEAFF | TGTGCCTGGAGTGTACAAACGAACACTGAAGCTTTCTTT
12 | NA | TRBJ1-1 | NA | TRBV7-9 | CSSSPDSTEAFF | TGTTCCAGCAGCCCGGACTCTACTGAAGCTTTCTTT
13 | NA | TRBJ1-1 | NA | TRBV7-2 | CASSLASQAGAFF | TGTGCCAGCAGCTTAGCGTCCCAGGCAGGAGCTTTCTTT